One sample yielded the 18 T cell receptor beta chains listed below, sequenced in a study of blood T cell repertoires in COVID-19. Using immunoSEQ multiplex PCR, the repertoire was profiled, and TCRdb retains in-frame clones only, with some absent. This table has 78,000 or so clones, 86% appearing once. Sample: peripheral blood. These receptors were obtained from a man between 50 and 59 years old with active or convalescent COVID-19.

The rearrangement joins TRBV21-1 to TRBJ2-3; the table gives TRBD1 as D, unverified against the DNA. TRBV21-1 is assigned pseudogene status. The CDR3 is made up of 20 amino acids. The CDR3 spells CASSKGGILTGGIQGDTQYF. CDR3 coding DNA: TGTGCCAGCAGCAAAGGGGGAATTTTAACAGGGGGCATCCAGGGTGATACGCAGTATTTT.

This clone was found once. V gene TRBV12-3 or TRBV12-4 combines with J gene TRBJ2-7, with D possibly being TRBD1 (6 bases). Deletions cut 5 bases from V and 6 bases from J, with 14 bases between. This CDR3 is 13 amino acids long. CDR3 residues: CASSPTGSSEQYF. The CDR3 region has the DNA TGTGCCAGCAGTCCCACAGGGTCATCCGAGCAGTACTTC.

The V gene is TRBV2, the J gene TRBJ1-5; D unresolved. Germline CDR1 SNHLY, CDR2 FYNNEI. The germline V and J ends were trimmed by 7 bases and 0 bases, with 13 bases remaining between them. The CDR3 has 15 amino acids. CDR3 loop: CASTQAGYSNQPQHF. The CDR3 DNA reads as TGTGCCAGCACTCAGGCAGGCTATAGCAATCAGCCCCAGCATTTT.

CDR3 DNA: TGTGCCAGCAGCTTGACTAGCGGGGGTGGGGAGACCCAGTACTTC. This gives the protein CASSLTSGGGETQYF. The chain employs TRBV5-6 and TRBJ2-5; 11 nucleotides line up with TRBD2. V was pared by 1 base and J by 5 bases, with 4 bases of the junction left unmatched. This CDR3 is built from 15 residues. Looked up from germline, CDR1 is SGHDT and CDR2 is YYEEEE.

A few counts support this clone. The chain links TRBV30 to TRBJ2-6, with 10 positions matching TRBD1. Germline trimming cut 0 bases from V and 4 bases from J; bases unmatched to any gene: 18. Germline CDR1 is GTSNPN and CDR2 is SVGIG (reference sequence). The CDR3 loop spans 21 amino acids. Written as DNA, the CDR3 is TGTGCCTGGAGTGTATTATGGGACAGGGGAAATATGGGAGGAGGGGCCAACGTCCTGACTTTC. This sequence encodes CAWSVLWDRGNMGGGANVLTF.

The chain links TRBV4-3 to TRBJ2-7; tentatively, D is TRBD2 (5 bases). Trimming left V 0 bases short and J 6 bases short, with 15 bases between. The CDR3 runs 15 residues. CDR1 LGHNA and CDR2 YSLEER come from the germline V gene. CDR3 sequence reads: CASSQDYIEGFEQYF. The CDR3 bases are TGCGCCAGCAGCCAAGATTACATCGAGGGCTTCGAGCAGTACTTC.

The rearrangement links TRBV5-1 to TRBJ2-5; possibly TRBD2 for D (7 bases). V lost 4 bases, J lost 4 bases, and 17 bases lay in between. CDR1 SGHRS and CDR2 YFSETQ come from the germline V gene. The length of the CDR3 is 15 residues. CDR3 in DNA: TGCGCCAGCAGCCCCTCGGGGGGCCTTGGAGAGACCCAGTACTTC. This translates into CASSPSGGLGETQYF.

The rearrangement uses TRBV27 and TRBJ2-1; 7 nucleotides match TRBD2. This CDR3 is 13 amino acids long. CDR1 is MNHEY and CDR2 is SMNVEV in the germline V gene (reference sequence). V lost 9 bases to trimming and J lost 7 bases; unmatched junction nucleotides: 9. CDR3 sequence: CASRGRGYNEQFF. In nucleotides, the CDR3 is TGTGCCAGTCGAGGGAGGGGTTATAATGAGCAGTTCTTC.

The chain employs TRBV15 and TRBJ2-3; D may be TRBD2 (7 bases). Germline assignment: CDR1 LNHNV and CDR2 YYDKDF (reference sequence). V lost 3 bases and J 2 bases, leaving 15 bases between the germline ends. The CDR3 has 16 residues. CDR3 protein: CATSSGRGLPTDTQYF. For the CDR3, the DNA is TGTGCCACCAGCAGCGGGCGGGGGCTACCCACAGATACGCAGTATTTT.

This clone was seen only a few times. The chain links TRBV6-6 to TRBJ2-1; D call uncertain. Between the trimmed V and J ends, which lost 4 bases and 1 base, there was a span of 8 bases. This CDR3 comprises 14 residues. Per germline, CDR1 MNHNY and CDR2 SVGAGI (reference sequence). The DNA of the CDR3 is TGTGCCAGCAGTTCTCCAGGATCCTACAATGAGCAGTTCTTC. Its protein is CASSSPGSYNEQFF.

CDR3 sequence reads: CSVEKGGETQYF. The CDR3 nucleotides are TGCAGCGTTGAAAAGGGGGGGGAGACCCAGTACTTC. The gene calls are TRBV29-1 and TRBJ2-5, with D tentatively TRBD2 (7 bases). The V and J ends lost 2 bases and 5 bases respectively, with 9 bases between them. Germline values: CDR1 SQVTM, CDR2 ANQGSEA. The CDR3 has 12 residues.

This sequence joins TRBV7-2 and TRBJ2-3, with 10 bases identical to TRBD1. The CDR3 totals 17 residues. V shed 5 bases and J 6 bases; nucleotides not matched to a gene: 14. CDR1 and CDR2 (germline): SGHTA, FQGNSA. This CDR3 reads CASSARPGQGIIDTQYF. CDR3 nucleotide sequence: TGTGCCAGCAGCGCCCGCCCGGGACAGGGGATAATTGATACGCAGTATTTT.

V usage is TRBV5-6 and J usage is TRBJ1-2; a weak D match, TRBD1 (6 bases). CDR1 is SGHDT and CDR2 is YYEEEE in the germline V gene. Trimming took off 4 bases at V and 4 bases at J, with 17 bases between the two ends. The CDR3 extends over 15 amino acids. CDR3 nucleotide sequence: TGTGCCAGCAGCGAATTTGACAGGCTCCCCTATGGCTACACCTTC. Translation: CASSEFDRLPYGYTF.

The chain links TRBV30 to TRBJ2-3; 12 nucleotides match TRBD2. J gave up 0 bases and V 5 bases, and 0 bases lay outside the gene matches. Germline assignment: CDR1 GTSNPN and CDR2 SVGIG (reference sequence). The length of the CDR3 is 14 residues. The CDR3: CAWGLAGSTDTQYF. The CDR3 coding sequence is TGTGCCTGGGGACTAGCGGGGAGCACAGATACGCAGTATTTT.

CDR3 nucleotide sequence: TGCGCCAGCAGCCGCGGGGCAGCTGGCTCTGGAAACACCATATATTTT. Translation gives CASSRGAAGSGNTIYF. This chain links TRBV4-1 with TRBJ1-3; perhaps TRBD1 as D (5 bases). From germline, CDR1 is MGHRA and CDR2 YSYEKL. The CDR3 sequence is 16 residues long. V lost 4 bases, J lost 0 bases, and 13 bases lay in between.

The CDR3 sequence is CASSIQLQETQYF. The CDR3, as DNA: TGTGCCAGTAGTATCCAACTTCAAGAGACCCAGTACTTC. This sequence joins TRBV19 and TRBJ2-5; D remains ambiguous. CDR1 and CDR2 (germline): LNHDA, SQIVND (reference sequence). V lost 3 bases and J lost 2, with 7 bases in between. The CDR3 is 13 residues long.

Here the CDR3 reads CASSPTPTGSSYNEQFF. CDR3 sequence (DNA): TGTGCCAGCAGCCCCACCCCGACAGGCAGCTCCTACAATGAGCAGTTCTTC. The chain is built from TRBV3-1 (or the pseudogene TRBV3-2) and TRBJ2-1, with D possibly being TRBD1 (6 bases). Deletions cut 4 bases from V and 0 bases from J, with 16 bases between. CDR1 is LGHDT and CDR2 is YNNKEL in the germline V gene (reference sequence). This CDR3 has 17 residues.

V is TRBV3-1 (or the pseudogene TRBV3-2) and J is TRBJ2-3; D is unresolved. The CDR3 length is 12 residues. V lost 2 bases and J lost 7, with 7 bases in between. The V gene's germline CDR1 is LGHDT and CDR2 YNNKEL (reference sequence). CDR3 sequence: CASSQNMYTQYF. DNA for the CDR3: TGTGCCAGCAGCCAAAATATGTATACGCAGTATTTT.